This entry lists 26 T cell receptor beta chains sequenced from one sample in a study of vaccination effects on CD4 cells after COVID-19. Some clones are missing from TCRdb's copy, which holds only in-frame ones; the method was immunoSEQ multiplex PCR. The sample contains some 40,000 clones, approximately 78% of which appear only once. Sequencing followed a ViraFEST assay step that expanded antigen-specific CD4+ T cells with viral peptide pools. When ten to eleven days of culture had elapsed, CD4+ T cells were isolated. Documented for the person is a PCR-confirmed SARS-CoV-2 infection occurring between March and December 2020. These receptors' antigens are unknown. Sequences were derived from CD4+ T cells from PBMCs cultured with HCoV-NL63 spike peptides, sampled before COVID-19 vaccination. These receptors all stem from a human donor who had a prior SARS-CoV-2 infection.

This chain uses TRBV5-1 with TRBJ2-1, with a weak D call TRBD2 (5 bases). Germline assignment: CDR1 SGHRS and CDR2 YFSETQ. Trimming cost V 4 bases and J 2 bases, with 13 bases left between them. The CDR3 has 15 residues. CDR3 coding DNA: TGCGCCAGCAGCAACCCGGGGTCCGCCTACAATGAGCAGTTCTTC. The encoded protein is CASSNPGSAYNEQFF.

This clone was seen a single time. The CDR3 bases are TGTGCCTGGAGAGAGCTAGCCAAAAACATTCAGTACTTC. Its protein product is CAWRELAKNIQYF. This chain joins TRBV30 and TRBJ2-4, with no clear D. Trimming pared 3 bases from V and 0 bases from J, leaving 6 bases between. The CDR3 loop spans 13 amino acids. Germline V gene lookup returns CDR1 GTSNPN and CDR2 SVGIG (reference sequence).

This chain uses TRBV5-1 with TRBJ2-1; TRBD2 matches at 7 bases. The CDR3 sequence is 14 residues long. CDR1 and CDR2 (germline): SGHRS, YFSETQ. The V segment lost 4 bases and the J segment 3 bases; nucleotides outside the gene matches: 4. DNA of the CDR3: TGCGCCAGCAGCGAGGGAGGGGTCTACAATGAGCAGTTCTTC. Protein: CASSEGGVYNEQFF. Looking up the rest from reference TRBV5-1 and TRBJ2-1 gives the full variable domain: KAGVTQTPRYLIKTRGQQVTLSCSPISGHRSVSWYQQTPGQGLQFLFEYFSETQRNKGNFPGRFSGRQFSNSRSEMNVSTLELGDSALYLCASSEGGVYNEQFFGPGTRLTVL.

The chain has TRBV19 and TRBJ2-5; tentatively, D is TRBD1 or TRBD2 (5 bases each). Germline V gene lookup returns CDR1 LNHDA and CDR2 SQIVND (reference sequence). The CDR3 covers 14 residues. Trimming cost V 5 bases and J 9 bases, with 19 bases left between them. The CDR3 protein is CASSDSGTAGPQYF. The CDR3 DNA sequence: TGTGCCAGTAGTGATTCTGGGACGGCAGGGCCCCAGTACTTC.

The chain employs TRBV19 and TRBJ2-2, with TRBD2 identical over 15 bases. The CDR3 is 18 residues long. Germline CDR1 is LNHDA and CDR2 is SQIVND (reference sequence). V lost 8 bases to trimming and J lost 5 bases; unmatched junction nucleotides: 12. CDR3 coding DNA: TGTGCCAGTCAGAGTTTGGGGACTAGCGGGGGGTTTACCGGGGAGCTGTTTTTT. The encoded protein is CASQSLGTSGGFTGELFF.

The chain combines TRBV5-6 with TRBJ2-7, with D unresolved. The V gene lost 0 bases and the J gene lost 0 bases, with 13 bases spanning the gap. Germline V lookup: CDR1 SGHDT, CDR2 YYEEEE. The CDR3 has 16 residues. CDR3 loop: CASSLGRALSSYEQYF. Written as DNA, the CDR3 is TGTGCCAGCAGCTTGGGACGGGCCTTAAGCTCCTACGAGCAGTACTTC.

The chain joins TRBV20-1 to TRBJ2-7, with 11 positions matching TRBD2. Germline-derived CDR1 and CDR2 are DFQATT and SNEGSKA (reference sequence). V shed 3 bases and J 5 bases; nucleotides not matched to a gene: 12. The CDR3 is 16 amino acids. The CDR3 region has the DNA TGCAGTGCTAGTCCCCCCTCCGGGACTAGCGGTCACGAGCAGTACTTC. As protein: CSASPPSGTSGHEQYF.

CDR3 in DNA: TGTGCCAGCAGCCGGGACAGGGACGACTCACCCCTCCACTTT. Translating it yields CASSRDRDDSPLHF. V usage is TRBV7-8 and J usage is TRBJ1-6; 9 bases fit TRBD1. CDR3 length: 14 residues. The germline V gene encodes CDR1 SGHVS and CDR2 FQNEAQ. V lost 5 bases, J lost 10 bases, and 6 bases stayed unmatched.

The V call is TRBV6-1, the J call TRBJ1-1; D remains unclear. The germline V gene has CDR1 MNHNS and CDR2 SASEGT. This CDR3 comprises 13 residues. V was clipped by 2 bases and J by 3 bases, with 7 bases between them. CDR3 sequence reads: CASSESGYTEAFF. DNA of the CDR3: TGTGCCAGCAGTGAATCGGGTTACACTGAAGCTTTCTTT.

CDR3 in amino acids: CASRTGLSFYGYTF. DNA for the CDR3: TGTGCCAGCAGAACAGGGCTCTCCTTCTATGGCTACACCTTC. The chain couples TRBV9 to TRBJ1-2; possibly TRBD1 for D (6 bases). The germline V and J ends were trimmed by 5 bases and 4 bases, with 15 bases remaining between them. Germline values: CDR1 SGDLS, CDR2 YYNGEE. The CDR3 is 14 residues long.

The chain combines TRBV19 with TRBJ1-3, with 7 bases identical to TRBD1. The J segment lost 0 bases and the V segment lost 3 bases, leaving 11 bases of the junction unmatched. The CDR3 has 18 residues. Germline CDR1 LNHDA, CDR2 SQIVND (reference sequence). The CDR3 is CASSIRTGQTGSGNTIYF. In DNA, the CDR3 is TGTGCCAGTAGTATCCGGACAGGTCAAACCGGCTCTGGAAACACCATATATTTT.

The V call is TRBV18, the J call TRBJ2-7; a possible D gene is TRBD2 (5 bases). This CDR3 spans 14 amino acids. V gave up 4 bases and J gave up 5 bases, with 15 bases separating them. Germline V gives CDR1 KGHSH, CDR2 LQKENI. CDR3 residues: CASSRDGGGNEQYF. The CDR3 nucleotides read TGTGCCAGCTCACGTGACGGAGGCGGAAACGAGCAGTACTTC.

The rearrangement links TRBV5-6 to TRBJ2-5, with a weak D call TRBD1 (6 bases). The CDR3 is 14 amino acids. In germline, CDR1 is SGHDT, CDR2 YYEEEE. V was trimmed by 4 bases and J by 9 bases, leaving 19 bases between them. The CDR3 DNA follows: TGTGCCAGCAGCCTGCCAGGAGGTGAGGGGGCCCAGTACTTC. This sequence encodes CASSLPGGEGAQYF.

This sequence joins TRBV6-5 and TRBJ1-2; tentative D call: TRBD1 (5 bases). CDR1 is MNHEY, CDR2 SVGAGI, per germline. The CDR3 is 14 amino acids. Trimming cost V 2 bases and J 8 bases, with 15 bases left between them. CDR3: CASSYPTGRGGYTF. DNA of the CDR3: TGTGCCAGCAGTTACCCAACCGGGCGGGGGGGCTACACCTTC.

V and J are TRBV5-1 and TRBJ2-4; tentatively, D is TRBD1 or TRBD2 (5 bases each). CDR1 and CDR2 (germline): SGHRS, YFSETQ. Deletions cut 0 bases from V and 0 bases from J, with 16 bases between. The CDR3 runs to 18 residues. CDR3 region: CASSLAGGAGGAKNIQYF. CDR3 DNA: TGCGCCAGCAGCTTGGCCGGTGGGGCCGGAGGAGCCAAAAACATTCAGTACTTC.

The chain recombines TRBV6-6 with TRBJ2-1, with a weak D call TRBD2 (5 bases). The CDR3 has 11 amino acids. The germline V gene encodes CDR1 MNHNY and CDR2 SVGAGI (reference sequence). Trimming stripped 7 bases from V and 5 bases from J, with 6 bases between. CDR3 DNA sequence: TGTGCCAGCACGGGAAACAATGAGCAGTTCTTC. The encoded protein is CASTGNNEQFF.

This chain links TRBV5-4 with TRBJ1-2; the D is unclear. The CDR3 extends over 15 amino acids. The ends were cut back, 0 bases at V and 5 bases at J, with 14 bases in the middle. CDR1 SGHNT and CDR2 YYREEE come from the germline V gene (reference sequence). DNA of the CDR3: TGTGCCAGCAGCTTGGATTTATCTGGACGGTATGGCTACACCTTC. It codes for CASSLDLSGRYGYTF.

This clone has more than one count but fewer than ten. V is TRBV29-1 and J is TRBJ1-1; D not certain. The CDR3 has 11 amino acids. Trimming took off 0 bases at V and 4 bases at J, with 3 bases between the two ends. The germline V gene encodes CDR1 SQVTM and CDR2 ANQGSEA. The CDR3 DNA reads TGCAGCGTTGAAGATTTCACTGAAGCTTTCTTT. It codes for CSVEDFTEAFF.

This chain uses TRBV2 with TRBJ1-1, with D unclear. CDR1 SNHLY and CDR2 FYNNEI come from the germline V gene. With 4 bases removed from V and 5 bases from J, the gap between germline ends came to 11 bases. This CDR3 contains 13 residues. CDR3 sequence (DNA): TGTGCCAGCAGTGTTTTTCGGGAGACTGAAGCTTTCTTT. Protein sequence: CASSVFRETEAFF.

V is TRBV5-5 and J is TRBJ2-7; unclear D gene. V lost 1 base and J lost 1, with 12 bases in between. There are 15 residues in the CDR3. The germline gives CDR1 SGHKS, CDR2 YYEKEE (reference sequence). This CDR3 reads CASSLIIMGSYEQYF. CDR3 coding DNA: TGTGCCAGCAGCTTGATCATCATGGGGTCCTACGAGCAGTACTTC.

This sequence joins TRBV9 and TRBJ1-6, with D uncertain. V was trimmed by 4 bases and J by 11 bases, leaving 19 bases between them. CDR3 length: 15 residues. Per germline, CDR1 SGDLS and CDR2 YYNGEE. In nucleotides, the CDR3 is TGTGCCAGCAGCCCCTCCCTAAGTCCGGGAACACCCCTCCACTTT. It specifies CASSPSLSPGTPLHF.

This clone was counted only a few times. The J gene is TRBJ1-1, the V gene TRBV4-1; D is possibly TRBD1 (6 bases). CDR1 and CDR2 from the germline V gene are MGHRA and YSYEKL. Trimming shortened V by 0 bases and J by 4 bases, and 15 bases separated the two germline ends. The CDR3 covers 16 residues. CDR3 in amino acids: CASSQDRVGGRTEAFF. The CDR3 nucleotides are TGCGCCAGCAGCCAAGATCGGGTGGGGGGGCGCACTGAAGCTTTCTTT.

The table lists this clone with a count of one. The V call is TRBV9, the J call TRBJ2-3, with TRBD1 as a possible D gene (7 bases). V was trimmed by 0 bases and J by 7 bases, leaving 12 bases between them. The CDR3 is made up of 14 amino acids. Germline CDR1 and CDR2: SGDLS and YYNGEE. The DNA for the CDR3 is TGTGCCAGCAGCGTAGGTCAGGGGGACTATACGCAGTATTTT. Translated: CASSVGQGDYTQYF.

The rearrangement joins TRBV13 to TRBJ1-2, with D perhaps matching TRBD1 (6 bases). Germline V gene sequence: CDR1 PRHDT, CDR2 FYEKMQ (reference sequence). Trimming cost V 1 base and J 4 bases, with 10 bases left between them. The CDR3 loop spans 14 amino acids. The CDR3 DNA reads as TGTGCCAGCAGCTTAGCAGGGGTGGCCTATGGCTACACCTTC. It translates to CASSLAGVAYGYTF.

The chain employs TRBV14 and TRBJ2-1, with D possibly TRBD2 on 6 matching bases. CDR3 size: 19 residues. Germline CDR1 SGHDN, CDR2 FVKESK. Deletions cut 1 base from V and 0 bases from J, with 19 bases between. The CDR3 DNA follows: TGTGCCAGCAGCCAAGGCCTGGTTGGTTGGAGGGCCTCCTACAATGAGCAGTTCTTC. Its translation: CASSQGLVGWRASYNEQFF.

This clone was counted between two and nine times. The CDR3 region has the DNA TGTGCCAGCAGTTATTTGGGACAGGGGCTTTCCTACGAGCAGTACTTC. Protein: CASSYLGQGLSYEQYF. The rearrangement links TRBV6-2 or TRBV6-3 to TRBJ2-7, with 10 positions matching TRBD1. The length of the CDR3 is 16 residues. V was pared by 3 bases and J by 1 base, with 6 bases of the junction left unmatched. Per germline, CDR1 MNHEY and CDR2 SVGEGT.